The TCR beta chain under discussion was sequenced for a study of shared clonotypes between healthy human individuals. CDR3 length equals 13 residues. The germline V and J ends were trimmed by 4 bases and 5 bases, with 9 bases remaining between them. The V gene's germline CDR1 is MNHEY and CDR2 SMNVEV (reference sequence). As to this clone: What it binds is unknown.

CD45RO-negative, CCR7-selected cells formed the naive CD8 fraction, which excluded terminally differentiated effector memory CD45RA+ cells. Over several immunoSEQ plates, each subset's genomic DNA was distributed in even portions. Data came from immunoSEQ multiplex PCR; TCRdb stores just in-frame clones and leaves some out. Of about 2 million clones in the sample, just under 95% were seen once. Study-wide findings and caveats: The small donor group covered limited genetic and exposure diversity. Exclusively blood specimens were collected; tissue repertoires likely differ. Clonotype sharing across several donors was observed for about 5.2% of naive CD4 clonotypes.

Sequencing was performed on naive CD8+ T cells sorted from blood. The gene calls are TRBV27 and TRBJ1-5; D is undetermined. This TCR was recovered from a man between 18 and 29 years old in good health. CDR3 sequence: CASSSDIHQPQHF. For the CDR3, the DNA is TGTGCCAGCAGTTCAGATATTCATCAGCCCCAGCATTTT.